These T cell receptor beta chains were read from a single sample in a study of monozygotic twins with inflammatory bowel disease. TCRdb reprocessed the 5' RACE reads and reports one entry per CDR3 protein, with no DNA. Recorded for this sample: around 100,000 distinct CDR3 sequences. Sequenced input: blood. The receptors here all came from a human donor with ulcerative colitis or Crohn's disease, or a healthy co-twin of an affected twin (not recorded which). The CDR3 runs from the conserved cysteine through the conserved F or W.

J gene,V gene,CDR3 protein
TRBJ1-5,TRBV20-1,CSARTGTGNLPQHF
TRBJ2-5,TRBV3-1,CASSLLAGVKTQYF
TRBJ2-1,TRBV5-1,CASSHLAGGYNEQFF
TRBJ2-1,TRBV7-8,CASSSPRISRSTYNEQFF
TRBJ1-6,TRBV11-2,CASNKAGRGHSPLHF
TRBJ2-3,TRBV6-1,CASSEGPGDTQYF
TRBJ2-1,TRBV3-1,CASSQEMRDYNEQFF
TRBJ2-5,TRBV7-9,CASSHPFGEETQYF
TRBJ2-2,TRBV27,CASSFVQGGELFF
TRBJ1-2,TRBV28,CASSRGNYGYTF
TRBJ2-5,TRBV7-8,CASSLGGRAQTQYF
TRBJ1-2,TRBV6-2/TRBV6-3,CASMTGRGTGYTF
TRBJ1-5,TRBV2,CASSRRAYSNQPQHF
TRBJ2-1,TRBV20-1,CSVSETSGINEQFF
TRBJ2-7,TRBV7-2,CASSLAPRQGARSYEQYF
TRBJ1-2,TRBV7-2,CASSPGGALFGYGYTF
TRBJ2-1,TRBV12-3/TRBV12-4,CASSFQRASYNEQFF
TRBJ2-7,TRBV28,CASSTSGYYEQYF
TRBJ2-7,TRBV10-3,CAISDSTGGRYEQYF
TRBJ2-1,TRBV7-2,CASSSNKGYYNEQFF
TRBJ2-7,TRBV28,CASSLVGQGTSEQYF
TRBJ2-7,TRBV20-1,CSARGSSGPYYEQYF
TRBJ2-1,TRBV4-3,CASSHSPGQGSNEQFF
TRBJ2-3,TRBV12-3/TRBV12-4,CASSFGLASDTQYF
TRBJ2-7,TRBV29-1,CSVEAGPTYEQYF
TRBJ2-1,TRBV6-2/TRBV6-3,CASRRPGTSGRNEQFF
TRBJ2-2,TRBV3-1,CASSQRLAVAGELFF
TRBJ2-5,TRBV29-1,CSVERSGLMTWKTQYF
TRBJ2-5,TRBV28,CASSPRVWSGGGETQYF
TRBJ2-5,TRBV28,CASSTTIETQYF
TRBJ1-1,TRBV5-4,CASTTQLDRNTEAFF
TRBJ2-1,TRBV4-3,CASSQLGSYNEQFF
TRBJ2-2,TRBV2,CASMRVGAESGELFF
TRBJ2-1,TRBV4-1,CASSQSGGYYNEQFF
TRBJ2-1,TRBV7-3,CASSSWGNEQFF
TRBJ2-7,TRBV6-5,CASSSPSSGGTYEQYF
TRBJ1-3,TRBV5-1,CASSWGRGQVSGNTIYF
TRBJ2-1,TRBV5-1,CASSPGESYNEQFF
TRBJ1-2,TRBV7-2,CASAPSGRDYYGYTF